Following are 10 T cell receptor beta chains from one sample sequenced in a study of beta chain features in type 1 diabetes. The sequenced template was cDNA made from the entire isolated RNA. Sequenced by immunoSEQ multiplex PCR; TCRdb stores in-frame clones only, minus some. The sample contains 970,000 or so clones, roughly 15% of which appear only once. The sample comprised naive CD4+ T cells from blood. These TCRs come from a woman aged 18-35 years in good health.

This clone was counted only a few times. This chain links TRBV4-3 with TRBJ2-1; 12 bases are shared with TRBD2. The CDR3 contains 16 residues. The germline V gene has CDR1 LGHNA and CDR2 YSLEER. The trim removed 1 base at V and 10 bases at J, leaving 8 bases unmatched. The CDR3 sequence is CASSQVGLAGGEEQFF. For the CDR3, the DNA is TGCGCCAGCAGCCAAGTAGGCCTAGCGGGAGGGGAAGAGCAGTTCTTC.

This clone was seen a few times. The chain uses TRBV7-3 and TRBJ2-1; D ambiguous. V was clipped by 2 bases and J by 7 bases, with 9 bases between them. The CDR3 extends over 13 amino acids. Germline CDR1 is SGHTA and CDR2 is FQGTGA. This CDR3 reads CASSLAEANEQFF. The CDR3 DNA reads TGTGCCAGCAGCTTAGCGGAAGCGAATGAGCAGTTCTTC.

V usage is TRBV10-2 and J usage is TRBJ1-1, with D possibly being TRBD1 (5 bases). Between the trimmed V and J ends, which lost 4 bases and 3 bases, there was a span of 9 bases. This CDR3 has 13 amino acids. Germline values: CDR1 WSHSY, CDR2 SAAADI. The CDR3 coding sequence is TGCGCCAGCAGTGTGGGGGGGGACACTGAAGCTTTCTTT. It is translated as CASSVGGDTEAFF.

This clone was recorded a few times. V gene TRBV7-2 combines with J gene TRBJ1-5; 7 bases align to TRBD1. The CDR3 runs 14 residues. CDR1 SGHTA and CDR2 FQGNSA come from the germline V gene. Trimming took 5 bases from V and 5 from J; bases not matched to a gene: 6. The CDR3 here is CASSLDREDQPQHF. DNA of the CDR3: TGTGCCAGCAGCCTAGACAGGGAGGATCAGCCCCAGCATTTT.

A few counts support this clone. The chain links TRBV6-5 to TRBJ1-2; D is possibly TRBD1 (6 bases). CDR1 MNHEY and CDR2 SVGAGI come from the germline V gene. Trimming took off 7 bases at V and 5 bases at J, with 11 bases between the two ends. This CDR3 spans 12 amino acids. CDR3 in DNA: TGTGCCAGCACCGGACAGAAGTATGGCTACACCTTC. This sequence encodes CASTGQKYGYTF.

This clone was seen more than once but under ten times. This chain links TRBV7-2 with TRBJ2-1, with 11 bases lining up with TRBD2. The ends lost 6 bases at V and 6 bases at J; junction bases unmatched: 4. Per the germline V gene, CDR1 is SGHTA and CDR2 is FQGNSA. The CDR3 covers 14 residues. Here the CDR3 DNA reads TGTGCCAGCAGTAGGACTAGCGGGCCCAATGAGCAGTTCTTC. This gives the protein CASSRTSGPNEQFF.

This clone was recorded a few times. This chain joins TRBV4-3 and TRBJ2-3; D is unclear. CDR3 length: 15 residues. Germline CDR1 is LGHNA and CDR2 is YSLEER. The V end lost 0 bases, the J end lost 5 bases, and 12 bases lay between the germline ends. CDR3 sequence: CASSQEAHVRDTQYF. The DNA for the CDR3 is TGCGCCAGCAGCCAAGAGGCCCACGTGAGAGATACGCAGTATTTT.

V is TRBV10-3 and J is TRBJ2-5; D possibly corresponds to TRBD2 (6 bases). CDR1 is ENHRY and CDR2 is SYGVKD in the germline V gene. The CDR3 contains 14 residues. Trimming stripped 3 bases from V and 5 bases from J, with 13 bases between. CDR3 region: CAISDTPDYETQYF. The CDR3 DNA reads as TGTGCCATCAGTGATACCCCGGACTACGAGACCCAGTACTTC.

This clone was seen more than once but under ten times. V is TRBV15 and J is TRBJ1-1; D remains unclear. Per the germline V gene, CDR1 is LNHNV and CDR2 is YYDKDF (reference sequence). Trimming removed 0 bases from V and 10 bases from J, with 18 bases in between. The CDR3 runs 15 residues. The CDR3 loop is CATSREQLGSGVAFF. The CDR3 bases are TGTGCCACCAGCAGAGAACAACTAGGGTCTGGTGTAGCTTTCTTT.

The sample holds a few counts of this clone. This chain connects TRBV6-6 to TRBJ2-5; weak D call: TRBD1 (5 bases). The CDR3 sequence is 15 residues long. In germline, CDR1 is MNHNY, CDR2 SVGAGI (reference sequence). V lost 0 bases and J lost 5, with 13 bases in between. CDR3 DNA: TGTGCCAGCAGTTACTCGAAGCTTAGGGGTGAGACCCAGTACTTC. This codes for CASSYSKLRGETQYF.